This TCR beta chain is drawn from a study of OX40 agonist ivuxolimab in advanced cancers. Study information: Hepatocellular carcinoma, melanoma, renal cell or head and neck cancer was diagnosed in the dose-escalation patients. Prior therapy, whether anti-PD-1, anti-PD-L1 or anti-CTLA-4, was allowed, and 40% had some. One patient with hepatocellular carcinoma and two with cutaneous melanoma, three in all, had partial responses.

Overall study results and limits: At 0.1 to 3.0 mg/kg, CD4+ and CD8+ blood T cells expanded clonally by week 6.

As regards this clone: The antigen is unknown.

Assay: immunoSEQ multiplex PCR; the TCRdb copy retains only in-frame clones and omits some. The data hold about 68,000 clones, with 83% observed a single time. CDR1 is SGHAT and CDR2 is FQNNGV in the germline V gene. This CDR3 region has 17 residues. The V gene end was trimmed by 5 bases and the J gene end by 2 bases; junction bases not matched to a gene: 11. Here the sequenced sample was CD4+ or CD8+ T cells sorted from blood, taken in a trial of the OX40 agonist ivuxolimab. This receptor was obtained from an adult with an advanced solid tumor such as melanoma, head and neck, liver or kidney cancer. The chain carries TRBV11-2 and TRBJ2-5; TRBD2 matches 10 bases. CDR3 nucleotide sequence: TGTGCCAGCAGCGGAAGATGGCTAGCGGGGGTGCAAGAGACCCAGTACTTC. Protein sequence: CASSGRWLAGVQETQYF. The full variable domain, completed using reference TRBV11-2 and TRBJ2-5, is EAGVAQSPRYKIIEKRQSVAFWCNPISGHATLYWYQQILGQGPKLLIQFQNNGVVDDSQLPKDRFSAERLKGVDSTLKIQPAKLEDSAVYLCASSGRWLAGVQETQYFGPGTRLLVL.